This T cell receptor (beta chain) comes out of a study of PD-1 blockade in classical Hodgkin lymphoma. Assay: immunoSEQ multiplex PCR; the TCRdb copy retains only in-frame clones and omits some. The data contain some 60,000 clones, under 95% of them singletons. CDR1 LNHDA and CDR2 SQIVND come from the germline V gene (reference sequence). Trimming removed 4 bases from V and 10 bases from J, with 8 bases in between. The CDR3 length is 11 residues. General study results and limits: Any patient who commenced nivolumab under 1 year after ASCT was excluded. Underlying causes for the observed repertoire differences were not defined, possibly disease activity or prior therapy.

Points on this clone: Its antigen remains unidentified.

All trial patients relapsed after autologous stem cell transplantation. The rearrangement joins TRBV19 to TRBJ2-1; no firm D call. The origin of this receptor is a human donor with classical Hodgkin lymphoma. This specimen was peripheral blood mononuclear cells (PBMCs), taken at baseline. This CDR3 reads CASSTSLEQFF. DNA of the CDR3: TGTGCCAGTAGTACTTCACTCGAGCAGTTCTTC.